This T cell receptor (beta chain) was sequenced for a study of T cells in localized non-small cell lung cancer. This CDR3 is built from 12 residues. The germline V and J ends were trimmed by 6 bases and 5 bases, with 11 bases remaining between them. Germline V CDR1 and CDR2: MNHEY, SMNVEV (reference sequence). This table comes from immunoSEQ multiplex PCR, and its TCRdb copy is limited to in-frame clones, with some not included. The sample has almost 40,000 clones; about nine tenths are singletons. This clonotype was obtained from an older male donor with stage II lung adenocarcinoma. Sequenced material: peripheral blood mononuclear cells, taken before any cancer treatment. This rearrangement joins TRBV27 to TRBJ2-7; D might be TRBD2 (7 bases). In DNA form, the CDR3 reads TGTGCCAGCAGAGGGGGGGTGGACGAGCAGTACTTC. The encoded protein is CASRGGVDEQYF.